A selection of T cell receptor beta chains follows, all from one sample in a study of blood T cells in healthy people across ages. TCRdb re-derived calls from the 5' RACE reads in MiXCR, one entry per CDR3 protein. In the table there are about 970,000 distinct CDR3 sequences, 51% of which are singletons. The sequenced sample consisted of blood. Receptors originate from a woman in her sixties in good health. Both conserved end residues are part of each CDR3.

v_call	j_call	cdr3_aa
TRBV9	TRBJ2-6	CASSVTAHSGANVLTF
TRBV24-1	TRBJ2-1	CATSDPGGEQFF
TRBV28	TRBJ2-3	CAISSGAITTDTQYF
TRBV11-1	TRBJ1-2	CASSLKRDRGDGYTF
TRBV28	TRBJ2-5	CASSFGGLQETQYF
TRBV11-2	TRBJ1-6	CASSFRGASSLGNSPLHF
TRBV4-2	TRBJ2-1	CASSSLSNSYNEQFF
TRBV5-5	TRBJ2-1	CASSRYEGNEQFF
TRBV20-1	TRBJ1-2	CSARELVTYGYTF
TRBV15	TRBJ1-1	CVTSRETGTMNTEAFF
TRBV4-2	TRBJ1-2	CASSPPVQGGYGYTF
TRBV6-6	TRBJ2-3	CASRTQGTQYF
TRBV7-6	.	CASSLGLGFGETQYF
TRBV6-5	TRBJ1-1	CASSYLQYTEAFF
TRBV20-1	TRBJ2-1	CSATYASGGHNEQFF
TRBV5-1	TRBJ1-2	CASSFPAPNYGYTF
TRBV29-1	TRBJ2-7	CSVDHSGTSGTYEQYF
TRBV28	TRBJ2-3	CASSSHSRLAGVTDTQYF
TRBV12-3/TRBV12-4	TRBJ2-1	CASSLVAGLNNEQFF
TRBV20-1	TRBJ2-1	CSPADRSSYNEQFF
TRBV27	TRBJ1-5	CASTPGGGIRQPQHF
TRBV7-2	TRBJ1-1	CASSLGGWGNTEAFF
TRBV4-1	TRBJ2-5	CASSHGHSETQYF
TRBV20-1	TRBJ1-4	CSADKGDGEKLFF
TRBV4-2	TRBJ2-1	CASSQLTSGGEQFF
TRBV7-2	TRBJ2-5	CASSFWTGRETQYF
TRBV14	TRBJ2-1	CASSQGTGRHNEQFF
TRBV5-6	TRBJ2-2	CASSFSLAGNTGELFF
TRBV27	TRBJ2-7	CASSFFGSHYEQYF
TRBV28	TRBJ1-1	CASSKQALNTEAFF
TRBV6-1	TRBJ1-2	CASSVEGLWGYTF
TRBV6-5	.	CASSSRPLAGGETQYF
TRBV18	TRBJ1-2	CASSPGVDGYTF
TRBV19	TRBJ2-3	CASSIVGEWTDTQYF
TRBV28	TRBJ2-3	CASSQAWGGLSGERTDTQYF
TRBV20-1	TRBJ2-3	CSARRPSGDTQYF
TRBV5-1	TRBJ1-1	CASSIDWMNTEAFF
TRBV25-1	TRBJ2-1	CASSESGRSSYNEQFF
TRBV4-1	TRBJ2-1	CASSQGPLVGLDEQFF
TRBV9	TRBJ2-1	CAESPGRTSVSYNEQFF
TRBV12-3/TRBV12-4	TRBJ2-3	CASVPRWGVGDTQYF
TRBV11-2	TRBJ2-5	CASSLRMTETQYF
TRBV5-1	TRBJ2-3	CASSRNPQDSTSTDTQYF
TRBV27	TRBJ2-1	CANSSTPTRGSYNEQFF
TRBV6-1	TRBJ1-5	CASSEAWRVYQPQHF
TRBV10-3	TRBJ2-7	CAISGGLVVHEQYF
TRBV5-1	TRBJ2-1	CASSFILGGQSSYNEQFF
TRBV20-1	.	CSAPRGQGGWETQYF
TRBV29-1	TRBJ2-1	CSVDRGGDEQFF
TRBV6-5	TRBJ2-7	CASASGVGNEQYF
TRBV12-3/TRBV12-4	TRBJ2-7	CASKLGGGVHEQYF
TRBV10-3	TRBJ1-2	CAISGQGIYGYTF
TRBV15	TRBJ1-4	CATSRDRLEKLFF
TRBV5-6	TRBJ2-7	CASSFVSGRGYEQYF